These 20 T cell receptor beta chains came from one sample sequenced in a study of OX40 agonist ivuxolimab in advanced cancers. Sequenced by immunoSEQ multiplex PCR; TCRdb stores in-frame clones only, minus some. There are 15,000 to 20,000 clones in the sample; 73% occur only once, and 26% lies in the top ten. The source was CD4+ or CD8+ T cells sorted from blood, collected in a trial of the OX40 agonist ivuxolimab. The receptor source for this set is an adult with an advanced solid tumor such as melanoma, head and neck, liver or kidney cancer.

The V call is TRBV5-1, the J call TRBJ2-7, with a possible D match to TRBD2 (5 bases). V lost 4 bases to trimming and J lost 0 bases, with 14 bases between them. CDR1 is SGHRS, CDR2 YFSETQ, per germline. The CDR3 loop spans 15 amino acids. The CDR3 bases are TGCGCCAGCAGCCCTGTCGCGGGCCTCTCCTACGAGCAGTACTTC. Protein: CASSPVAGLSYEQYF.

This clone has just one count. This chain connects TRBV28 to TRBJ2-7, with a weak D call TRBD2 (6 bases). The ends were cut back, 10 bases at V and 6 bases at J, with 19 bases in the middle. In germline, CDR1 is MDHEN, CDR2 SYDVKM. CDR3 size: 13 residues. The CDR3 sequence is CATWWAGPGEQYF. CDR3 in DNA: TGTGCCACCTGGTGGGCGGGGCCGGGCGAGCAGTACTTC. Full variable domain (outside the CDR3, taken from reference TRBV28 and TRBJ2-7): DVKVTQSSRYLVKRTGEKVFLECVQDMDHENMFWYRQDPGLGLRLIYFSYDVKMKEKGDIPEGYSVSREKKERFSLILESASTNQTSMYLCATWWAGPGEQYFGPGTRLTVT.

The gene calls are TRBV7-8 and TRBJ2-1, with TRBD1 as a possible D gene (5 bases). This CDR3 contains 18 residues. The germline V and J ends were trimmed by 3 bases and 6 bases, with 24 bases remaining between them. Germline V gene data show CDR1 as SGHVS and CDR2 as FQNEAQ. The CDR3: CASSLAPIGQGPFNEQFF. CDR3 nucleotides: TGTGCCAGCAGCTTGGCCCCTATAGGTCAGGGCCCCTTCAATGAGCAGTTCTTC.

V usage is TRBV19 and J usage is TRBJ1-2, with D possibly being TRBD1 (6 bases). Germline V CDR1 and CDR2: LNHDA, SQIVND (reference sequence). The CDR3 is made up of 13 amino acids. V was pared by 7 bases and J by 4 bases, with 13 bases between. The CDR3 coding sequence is TGTGCCAGTACCTACAGGGTTACCTATGGCTACACCTTC. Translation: CASTYRVTYGYTF.

CDR3 sequence reads: CASSLWQADYGYTF. The CDR3 nucleotides read TGTGCCAGCAGTTTGTGGCAGGCGGACTATGGCTACACCTTC. The chain employs TRBV28 and TRBJ1-2, with D hard to call. V lost 3 bases and J 3 bases, leaving 11 bases between the germline ends. In germline, CDR1 is MDHEN, CDR2 SYDVKM. The CDR3 length is 14 residues.

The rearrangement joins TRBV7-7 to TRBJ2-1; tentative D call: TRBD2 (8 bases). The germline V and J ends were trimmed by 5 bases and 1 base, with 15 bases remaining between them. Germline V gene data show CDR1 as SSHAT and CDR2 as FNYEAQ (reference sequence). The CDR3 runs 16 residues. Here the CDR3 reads CASSLGGGRSYNEQFF. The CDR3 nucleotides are TGTGCCAGCAGCCTAGGGGGCGGGAGGTCCTACAATGAGCAGTTCTTC.

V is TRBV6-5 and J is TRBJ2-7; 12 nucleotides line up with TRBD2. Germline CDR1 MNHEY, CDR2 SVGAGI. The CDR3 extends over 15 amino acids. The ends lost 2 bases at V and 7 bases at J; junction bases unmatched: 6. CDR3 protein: CASSYTTSGSQEQYF. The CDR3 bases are TGTGCCAGCAGTTACACGACTAGCGGGAGTCAGGAGCAGTACTTC.

CDR3 in amino acids: CASSGELAGVNNEQFF. CDR3 coding DNA: TGTGCCAGCAGTGGGGAACTAGCGGGAGTAAACAATGAGCAGTTCTTC. V is TRBV25-1 and J is TRBJ2-1; 11 bases fit TRBD2. V trimming: 4 bases; J trimming: 5 bases; junction bases outside the gene matches: 7. The CDR3 has 16 residues. Germline CDR1 is MGHDK and CDR2 is SYGVNS.

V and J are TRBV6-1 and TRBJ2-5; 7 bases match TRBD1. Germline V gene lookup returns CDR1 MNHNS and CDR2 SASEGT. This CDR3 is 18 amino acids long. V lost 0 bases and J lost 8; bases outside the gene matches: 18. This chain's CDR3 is CASSEASTGTASFITQYF. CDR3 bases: TGTGCCAGCAGTGAAGCGAGTACCGGGACAGCTAGTTTCATAACCCAGTACTTC.

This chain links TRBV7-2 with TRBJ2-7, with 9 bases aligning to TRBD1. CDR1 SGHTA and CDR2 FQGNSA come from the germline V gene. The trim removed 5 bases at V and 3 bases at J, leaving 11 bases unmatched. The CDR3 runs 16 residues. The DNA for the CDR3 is TGTGCCAGCAGCGACGGTATAGGACAGGGGCACTACGAGCAGTACTTC. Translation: CASSDGIGQGHYEQYF.

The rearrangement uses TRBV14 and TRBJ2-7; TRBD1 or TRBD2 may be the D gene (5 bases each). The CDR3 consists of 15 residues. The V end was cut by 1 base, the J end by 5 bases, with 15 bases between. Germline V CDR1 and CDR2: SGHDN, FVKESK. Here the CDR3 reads CASSQVPGARNEQYF. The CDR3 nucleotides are TGTGCCAGCAGCCAAGTCCCCGGGGCACGTAACGAGCAGTACTTC.

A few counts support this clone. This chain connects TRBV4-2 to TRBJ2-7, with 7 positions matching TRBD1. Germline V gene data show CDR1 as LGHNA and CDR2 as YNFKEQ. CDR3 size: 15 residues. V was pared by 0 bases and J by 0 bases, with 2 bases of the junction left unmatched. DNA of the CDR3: TGTGCCAGCAGCCAAGAGACAGGGAGCTCCTACGAGCAGTACTTC. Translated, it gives CASSQETGSSYEQYF.

Here the CDR3 DNA reads TGTGCCAGCAGCGTATTCGGGTTTGAAAAACTGTTTTTT. Its protein product is CASSVFGFEKLFF. This sequence joins TRBV7-2 and TRBJ1-4, with D uncertain. Germline V CDR1 and CDR2: SGHTA, FQGNSA. The CDR3 sequence is 13 residues long. The V gene lost 5 bases and the J gene lost 7 bases, with 11 bases spanning the gap.

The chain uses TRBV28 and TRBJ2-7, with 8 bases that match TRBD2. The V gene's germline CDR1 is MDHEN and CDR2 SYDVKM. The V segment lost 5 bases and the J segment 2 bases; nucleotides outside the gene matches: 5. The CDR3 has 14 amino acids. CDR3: CASSLAGGAYEQYF. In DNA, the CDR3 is TGTGCCAGCAGTCTGGCGGGAGGAGCCTACGAGCAGTACTTC.

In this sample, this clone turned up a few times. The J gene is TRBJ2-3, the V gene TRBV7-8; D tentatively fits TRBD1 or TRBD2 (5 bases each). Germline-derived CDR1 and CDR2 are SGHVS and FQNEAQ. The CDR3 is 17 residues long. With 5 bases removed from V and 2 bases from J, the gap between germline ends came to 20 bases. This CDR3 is CASSTRGSGTSTDTQYF. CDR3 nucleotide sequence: TGTGCCAGCAGCACTCGGGGCTCAGGGACCTCCACAGATACGCAGTATTTT.

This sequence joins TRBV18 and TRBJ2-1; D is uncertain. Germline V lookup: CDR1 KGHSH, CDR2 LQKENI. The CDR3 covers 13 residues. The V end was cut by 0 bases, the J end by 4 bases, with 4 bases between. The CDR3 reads CASSPPLYNEQFF. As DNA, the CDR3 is TGTGCCAGCTCACCACCACTATACAATGAGCAGTTCTTC.

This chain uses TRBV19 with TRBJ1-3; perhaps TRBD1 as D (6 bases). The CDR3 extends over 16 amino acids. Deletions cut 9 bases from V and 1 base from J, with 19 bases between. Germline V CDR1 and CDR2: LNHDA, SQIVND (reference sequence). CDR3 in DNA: TGTGCCAGGCGGTGCGAGGGGGGGGTATCTGGAAACACCATATATTTT. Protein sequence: CARRCEGGVSGNTIYF. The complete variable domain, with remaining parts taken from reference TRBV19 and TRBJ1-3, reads DGGITQSPKYLFRKEGQNVTLSCEQNLNHDAMYWYRQDPGQGLRLIYYSQIVNDFQKGDIAEGYSVSREKKESFPLTVTSAQKNPTAFYLCARRCEGGVSGNTIYFGEGSWLTVV.

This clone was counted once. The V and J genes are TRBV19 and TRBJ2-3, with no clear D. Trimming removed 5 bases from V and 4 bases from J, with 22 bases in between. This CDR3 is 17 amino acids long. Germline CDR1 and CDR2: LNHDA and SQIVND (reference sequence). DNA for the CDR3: TGTGCCAGTAGTGGGGATAAGTCGGCTGCTGTTGCAGATACGCAGTATTTT. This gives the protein CASSGDKSAAVADTQYF.

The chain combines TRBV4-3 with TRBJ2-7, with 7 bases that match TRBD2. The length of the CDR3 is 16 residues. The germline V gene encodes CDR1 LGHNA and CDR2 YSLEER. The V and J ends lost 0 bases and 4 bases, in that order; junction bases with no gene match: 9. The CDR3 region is CASSQDFAGVGYEQYF. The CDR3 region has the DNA TGCGCCAGCAGCCAAGATTTCGCGGGAGTTGGTTACGAGCAGTACTTC.

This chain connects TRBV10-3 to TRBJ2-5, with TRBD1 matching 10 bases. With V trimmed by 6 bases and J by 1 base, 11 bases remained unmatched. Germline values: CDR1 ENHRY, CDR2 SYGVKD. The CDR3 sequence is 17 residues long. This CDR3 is CAISSGTGDFFQETQYF. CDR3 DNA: TGTGCCATCAGCTCAGGGACAGGGGATTTCTTCCAAGAGACCCAGTACTTC.